This T cell receptor beta chain is from a study of early T cells in non-severe SARS-CoV-2 infection. Study details: Chains were unpaired, as sequencing was done on bulk RNA from unsorted whole blood.

In the library, individual cDNA molecules carried attached unique molecular identifiers. TCRdb redid the calling of the 5' RACE reads with MiXCR, one entry per CDR3 protein. This table holds some 81,000 distinct CDR3 sequences, approximately 16% found once. This clonotype has a handful of counts. Its antigen remains unknown. Points from the study as a whole: The matching step, a VDJdb search, favored anti-spike CD8 responses and missed private and CD4 specificities.

This CDR3 contains 18 residues. The ends lost 3 bases at V and 0 bases at J; junction bases unmatched: 11. Germline V gene sequence: CDR1 LGHDT, CDR2 YNNKEL (reference sequence). The chain carries TRBV3-1 and TRBJ2-1; 7 bases line up with TRBD2. The TCR was taken from an adult who was a healthcare worker with PCR-confirmed SARS-CoV-2 infection or an uninfected control (not recorded which). Source material: whole blood. In nucleotides, the CDR3 is TGTGCCAGCAGCCAGGAAGGTCTAGCGGTGCTCTCCTACAATGAGCAGTTCTTC. Protein product: CASSQEGLAVLSYNEQFF.